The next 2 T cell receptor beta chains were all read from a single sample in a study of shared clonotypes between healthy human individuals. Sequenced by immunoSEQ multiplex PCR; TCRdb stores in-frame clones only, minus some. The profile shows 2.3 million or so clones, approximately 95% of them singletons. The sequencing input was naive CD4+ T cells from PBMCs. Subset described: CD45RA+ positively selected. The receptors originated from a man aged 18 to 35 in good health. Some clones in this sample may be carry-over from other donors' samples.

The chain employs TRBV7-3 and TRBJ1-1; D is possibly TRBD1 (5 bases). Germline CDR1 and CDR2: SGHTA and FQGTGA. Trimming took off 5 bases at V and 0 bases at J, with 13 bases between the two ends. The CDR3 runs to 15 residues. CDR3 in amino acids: CASSARAGMNTEAFF. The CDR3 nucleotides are TGTGCCAGCAGCGCCAGGGCAGGGATGAACACTGAAGCTTTCTTT.

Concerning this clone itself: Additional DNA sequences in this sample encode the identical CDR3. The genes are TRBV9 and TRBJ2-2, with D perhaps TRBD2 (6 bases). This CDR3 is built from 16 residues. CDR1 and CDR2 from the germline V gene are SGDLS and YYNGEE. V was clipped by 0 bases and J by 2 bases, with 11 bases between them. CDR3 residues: CASSVAGGSNTGELFF. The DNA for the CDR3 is TGTGCCAGCAGCGTAGCTGGGGGGAGTAACACCGGGGAGCTGTTTTTT.